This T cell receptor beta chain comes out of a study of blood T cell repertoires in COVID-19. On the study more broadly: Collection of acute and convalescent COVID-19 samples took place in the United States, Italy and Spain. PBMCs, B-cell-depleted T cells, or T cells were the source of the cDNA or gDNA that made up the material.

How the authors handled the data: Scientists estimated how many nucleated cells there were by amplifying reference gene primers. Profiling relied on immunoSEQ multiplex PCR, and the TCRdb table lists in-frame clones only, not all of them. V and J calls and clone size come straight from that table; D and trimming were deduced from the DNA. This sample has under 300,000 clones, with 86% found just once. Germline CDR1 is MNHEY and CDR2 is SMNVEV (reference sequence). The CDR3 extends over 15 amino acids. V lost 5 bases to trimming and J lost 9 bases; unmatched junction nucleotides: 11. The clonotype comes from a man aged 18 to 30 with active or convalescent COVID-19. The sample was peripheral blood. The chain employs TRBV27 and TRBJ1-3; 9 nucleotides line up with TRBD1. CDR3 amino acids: CASSRKWDRAGTIYF. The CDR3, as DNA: TGTGCCAGCAGTCGAAAGTGGGACAGGGCGGGCACCATATATTTT.